This T cell receptor (beta chain) was captured in a study of shared clonotypes between healthy human individuals. DNA from unsorted PBMC was sequenced on ten immunoSEQ deep assay plates. Sequencing was performed with immunoSEQ multiplex PCR; in TCRdb, only in-frame clones are kept and a portion is missing. The sample comprises 400,000 to 500,000 clones, 70% to 80% of which are singletons, and about an eighth rests with the top ten. The ends lost 2 bases at V and 2 bases at J; junction bases unmatched: 0. Germline V gene sequence: CDR1 ENHRY, CDR2 SYGVKD. The CDR3 contains 14 residues. Sequenced: PBMCs. This chain links TRBV10-3 with TRBJ1-5, with 7 bases aligning to TRBD1. This TCR was sampled from a woman in her thirties or forties in good health. Some clones in this sample may be carry-over from other donors' samples. DNA for the CDR3: TGTGCCATCAGTGAGGGGACAGGCAATCAGCCCCAGCATTTT. As protein: CAISEGTGNQPQHF.